This record looks at one TCR beta chain sequence and its context. Its antigen is currently unknown. It was at deep level that the assay was run. Libraries were prepared by immunoSEQ multiplex PCR; TCRdb keeps only in-frame clonotypes and omits some of them. The sample records millions of clones, over 85% being singletons. These data belong to a study of shared clonotypes between healthy human individuals. The overall study: Used for every donor were three CD4 naive, three CD4 memory, two CD8 naive and one CD8 memory plate.

The germline V gene has CDR1 SGHVS and CDR2 FQNEAQ. With 4 bases clipped from V and 1 base from J, the junction kept 6 bases outside the gene matches. The CDR3 length is 18 residues. Whole-study findings and limits: Generally, naive subsets came out with larger estimated richness than memory subsets. Incomplete sequencing of sorted subsets was indicated by rarefaction despite large depth.

Naive CD8 cells comprised CD45RO-negative, CCR7-positively selected cells, excluding terminally differentiated effector memory CD45RA+ cells. The origin of this receptor is a young man in good health. The sample was naive CD8+ T cells sorted from blood. The chain is built from TRBV7-8 and TRBJ2-1; 14 bases agree with TRBD2. The chain's CDR3 is CASSSRLAGGMSYNEQFF. The CDR3 DNA follows: TGTGCCAGCAGCTCTAGACTAGCGGGAGGGATGTCCTACAATGAGCAGTTCTTC.